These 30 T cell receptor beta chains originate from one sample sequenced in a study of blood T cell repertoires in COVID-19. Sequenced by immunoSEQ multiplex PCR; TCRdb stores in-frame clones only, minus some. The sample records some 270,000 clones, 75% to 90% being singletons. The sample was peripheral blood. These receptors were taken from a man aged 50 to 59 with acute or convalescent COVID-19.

CDR3 sequence: CASSFTGADSLGANVLTF. The CDR3 coding sequence is TGCGCCAGCAGCTTTACAGGGGCAGATTCTCTGGGGGCCAACGTCCTGACTTTC. The chain links TRBV5-1 to TRBJ2-6, with TRBD1 identical over 7 bases. V gave up 2 bases and J gave up 4 bases; unmatched junction bases: 12. The CDR3 runs to 18 residues. Germline lookup yields CDR1 SGHRS and CDR2 YFSETQ.

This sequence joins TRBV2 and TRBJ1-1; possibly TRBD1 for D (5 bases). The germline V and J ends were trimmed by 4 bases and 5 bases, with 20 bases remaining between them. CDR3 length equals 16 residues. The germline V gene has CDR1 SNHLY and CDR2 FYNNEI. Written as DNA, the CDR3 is TGTGCCAGCAGTGGCCTGGCGGGGACCCTCGGGACTGAAGCTTTCTTT. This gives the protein CASSGLAGTLGTEAFF.

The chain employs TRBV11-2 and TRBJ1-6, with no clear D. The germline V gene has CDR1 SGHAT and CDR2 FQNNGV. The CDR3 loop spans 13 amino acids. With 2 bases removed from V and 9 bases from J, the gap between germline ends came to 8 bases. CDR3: CASSLKGGSPLHF. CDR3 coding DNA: TGTGCCAGCAGCTTAAAGGGAGGTTCACCCCTCCACTTT. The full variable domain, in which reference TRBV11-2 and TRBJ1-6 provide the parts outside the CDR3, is EAGVAQSPRYKIIEKRQSVAFWCNPISGHATLYWYQQILGQGPKLLIQFQNNGVVDDSQLPKDRFSAERLKGVDSTLKIQPAKLEDSAVYLCASSLKGGSPLHFGNGTRLTVT.

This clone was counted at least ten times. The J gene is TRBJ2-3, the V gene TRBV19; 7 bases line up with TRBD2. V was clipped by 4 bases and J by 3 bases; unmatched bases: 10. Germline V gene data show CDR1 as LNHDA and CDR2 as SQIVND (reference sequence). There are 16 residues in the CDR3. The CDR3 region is CASSKRDYEITDTQYF. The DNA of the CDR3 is TGTGCCAGTAGTAAAAGGGACTACGAAATTACAGATACGCAGTATTTT.

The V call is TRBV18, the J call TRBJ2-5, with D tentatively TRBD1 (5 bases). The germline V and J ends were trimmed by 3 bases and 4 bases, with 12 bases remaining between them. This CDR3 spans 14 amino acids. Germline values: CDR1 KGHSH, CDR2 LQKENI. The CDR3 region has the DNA TGTGCCAGCTCACCTCAGGCAGGGCGAGAGACCCAGTACTTC. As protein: CASSPQAGRETQYF. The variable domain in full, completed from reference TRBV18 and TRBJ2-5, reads NAGVMQNPRHLVRRRGQEARLRCSPMKGHSHVYWYRQLPEEGLKFMVYLQKENIIDESGMPKERFSAEFPKEGPSILRIQQVVRGDSAAYFCASSPQAGRETQYFGPGTRLLVL.

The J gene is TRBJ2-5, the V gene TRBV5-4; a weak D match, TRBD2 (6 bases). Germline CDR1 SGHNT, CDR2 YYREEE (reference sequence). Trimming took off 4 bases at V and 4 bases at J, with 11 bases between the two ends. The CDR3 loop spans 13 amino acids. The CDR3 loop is CASSRDLGETQYF. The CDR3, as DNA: TGTGCCAGCAGCCGGGACTTAGGAGAGACCCAGTACTTC.

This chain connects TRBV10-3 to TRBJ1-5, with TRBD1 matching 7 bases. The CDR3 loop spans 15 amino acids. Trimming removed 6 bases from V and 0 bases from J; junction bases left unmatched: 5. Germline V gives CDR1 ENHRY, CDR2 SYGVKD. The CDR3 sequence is CAISAGTVSNQPQHF. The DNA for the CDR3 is TGTGCCATCAGCGCCGGGACAGTTAGCAATCAGCCCCAGCATTTT.

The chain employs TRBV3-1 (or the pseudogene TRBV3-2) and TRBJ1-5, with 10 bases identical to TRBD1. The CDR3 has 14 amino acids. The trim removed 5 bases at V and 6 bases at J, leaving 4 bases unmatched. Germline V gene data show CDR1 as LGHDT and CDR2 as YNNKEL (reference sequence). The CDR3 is CASSRTGGIQPQHF. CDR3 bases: TGTGCCAGCAGCAGGACAGGGGGAATTCAGCCCCAGCATTTT.

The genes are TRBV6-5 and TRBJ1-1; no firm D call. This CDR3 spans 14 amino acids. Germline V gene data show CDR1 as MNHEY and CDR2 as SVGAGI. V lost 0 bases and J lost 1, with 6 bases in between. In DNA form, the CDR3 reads TGTGCCAGCAGTTACTCTGGCAGGAACACTGAAGCTTTCTTT. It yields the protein CASSYSGRNTEAFF.

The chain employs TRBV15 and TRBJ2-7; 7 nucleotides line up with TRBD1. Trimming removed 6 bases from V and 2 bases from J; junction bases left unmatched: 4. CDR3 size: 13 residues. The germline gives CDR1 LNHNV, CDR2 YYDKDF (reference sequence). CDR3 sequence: CATSPQGPYEQYF. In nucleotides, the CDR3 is TGTGCCACCAGTCCACAGGGGCCCTACGAGCAGTACTTC.

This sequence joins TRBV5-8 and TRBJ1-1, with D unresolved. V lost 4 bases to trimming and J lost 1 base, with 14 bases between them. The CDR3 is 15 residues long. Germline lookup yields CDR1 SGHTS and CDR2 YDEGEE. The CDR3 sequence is CASSPRQRPNTEAFF. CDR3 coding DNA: TGTGCCAGCAGCCCCCGGCAGAGGCCGAACACTGAAGCTTTCTTT.

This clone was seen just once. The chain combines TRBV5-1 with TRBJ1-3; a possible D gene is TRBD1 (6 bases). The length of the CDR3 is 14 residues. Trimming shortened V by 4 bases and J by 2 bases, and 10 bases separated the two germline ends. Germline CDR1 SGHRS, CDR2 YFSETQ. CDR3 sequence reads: CASSLGQTGNTIYF. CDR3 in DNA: TGCGCCAGCAGCCTAGGACAGACTGGAAACACCATATATTTT.

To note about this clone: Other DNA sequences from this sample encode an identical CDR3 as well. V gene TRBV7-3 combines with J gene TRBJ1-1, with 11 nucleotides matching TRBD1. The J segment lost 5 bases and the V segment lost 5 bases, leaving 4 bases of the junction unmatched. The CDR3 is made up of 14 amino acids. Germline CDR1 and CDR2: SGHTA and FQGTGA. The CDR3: CASSPGTGGTEAFF. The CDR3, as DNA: TGTGCCAGCAGCCCTGGGACAGGGGGGACTGAAGCTTTCTTT. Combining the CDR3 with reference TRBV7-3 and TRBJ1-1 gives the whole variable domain GAGVSQTPSNKVTEKGKYVELRCDPISGHTALYWYRQSLGQGPEFLIYFQGTGAADDSGLPNDRFFAVRPEGSVSTLKIQRTERGDSAVYLCASSPGTGGTEAFFGQGTRLTVV.

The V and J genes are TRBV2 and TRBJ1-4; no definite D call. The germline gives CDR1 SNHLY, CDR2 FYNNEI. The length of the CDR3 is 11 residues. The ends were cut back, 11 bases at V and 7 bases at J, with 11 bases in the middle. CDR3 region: CASDLGEKLFF. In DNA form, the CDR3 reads TGTGCCTCCGACTTGGGTGAAAAACTGTTTTTT.

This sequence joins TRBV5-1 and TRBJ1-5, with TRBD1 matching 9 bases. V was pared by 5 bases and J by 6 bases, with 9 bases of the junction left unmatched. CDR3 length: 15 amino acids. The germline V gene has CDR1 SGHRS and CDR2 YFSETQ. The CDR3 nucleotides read TGCGCCAGCAGGCTCCCGGGACAGGGACGTCAGCCCCAGCATTTT. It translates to CASRLPGQGRQPQHF.

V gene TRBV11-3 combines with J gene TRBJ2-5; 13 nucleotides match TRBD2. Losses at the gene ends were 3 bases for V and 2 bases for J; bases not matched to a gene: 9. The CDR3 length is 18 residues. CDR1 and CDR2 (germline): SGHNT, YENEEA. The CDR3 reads CASSFGLAGAGFQETQYF. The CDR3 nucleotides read TGTGCCAGCAGCTTCGGACTAGCGGGGGCGGGTTTTCAAGAGACCCAGTACTTC.

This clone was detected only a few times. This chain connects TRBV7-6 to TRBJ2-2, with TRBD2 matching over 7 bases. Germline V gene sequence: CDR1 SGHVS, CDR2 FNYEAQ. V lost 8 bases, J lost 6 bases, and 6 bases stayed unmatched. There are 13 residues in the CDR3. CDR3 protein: CASGGGFAGELFF. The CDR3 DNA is TGTGCCAGCGGGGGGGGTTTTGCCGGGGAGCTGTTTTTT.

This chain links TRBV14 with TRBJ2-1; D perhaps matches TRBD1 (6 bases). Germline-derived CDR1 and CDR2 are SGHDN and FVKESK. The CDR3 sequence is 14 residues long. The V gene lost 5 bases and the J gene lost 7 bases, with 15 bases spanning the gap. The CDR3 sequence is CASSSLTGWNEQFF. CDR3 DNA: TGTGCCAGCAGCTCCTTGACAGGTTGGAATGAGCAGTTCTTC.

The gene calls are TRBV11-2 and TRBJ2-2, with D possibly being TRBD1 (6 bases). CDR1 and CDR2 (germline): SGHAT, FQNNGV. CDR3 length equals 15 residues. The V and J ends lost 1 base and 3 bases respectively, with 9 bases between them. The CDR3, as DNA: TGTGCCAGCAGCTTAGTATCAGGGGACACCGGGGAGCTGTTTTTT. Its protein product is CASSLVSGDTGELFF.

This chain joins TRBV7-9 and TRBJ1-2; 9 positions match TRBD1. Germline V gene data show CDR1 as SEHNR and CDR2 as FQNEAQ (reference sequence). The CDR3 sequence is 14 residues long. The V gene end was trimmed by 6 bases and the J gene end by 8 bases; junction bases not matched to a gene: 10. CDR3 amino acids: CASRSNRGPEGYTF. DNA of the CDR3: TGTGCCAGCAGGAGTAACAGGGGGCCCGAAGGCTACACCTTC.

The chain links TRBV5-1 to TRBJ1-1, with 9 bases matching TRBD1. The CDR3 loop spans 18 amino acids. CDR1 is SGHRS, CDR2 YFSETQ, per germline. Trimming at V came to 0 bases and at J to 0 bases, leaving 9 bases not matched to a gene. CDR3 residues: CASSLAGPTGGMNTEAFF. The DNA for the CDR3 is TGCGCCAGCAGCTTGGCCGGTCCGACAGGGGGTATGAACACTGAAGCTTTCTTT.

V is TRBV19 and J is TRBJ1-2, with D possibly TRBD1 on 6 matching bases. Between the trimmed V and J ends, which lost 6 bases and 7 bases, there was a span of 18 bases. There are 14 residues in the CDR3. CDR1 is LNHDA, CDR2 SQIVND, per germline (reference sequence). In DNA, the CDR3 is TGTGCCAGTAGCCCCGCCGACAGGTATGCTGGCTACACCTTC. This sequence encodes CASSPADRYAGYTF. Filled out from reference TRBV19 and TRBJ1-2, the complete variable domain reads DGGITQSPKYLFRKEGQNVTLSCEQNLNHDAMYWYRQDPGQGLRLIYYSQIVNDFQKGDIAEGYSVSREKKESFPLTVTSAQKNPTAFYLCASSPADRYAGYTFGSGTRLTVV.

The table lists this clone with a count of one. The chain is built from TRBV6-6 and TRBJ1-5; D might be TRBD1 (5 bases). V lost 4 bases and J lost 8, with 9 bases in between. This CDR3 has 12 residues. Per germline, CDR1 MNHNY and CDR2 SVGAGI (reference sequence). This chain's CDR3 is CASSFQGKPQHF. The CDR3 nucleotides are TGTGCCAGCAGTTTTCAGGGTAAGCCCCAGCATTTT.

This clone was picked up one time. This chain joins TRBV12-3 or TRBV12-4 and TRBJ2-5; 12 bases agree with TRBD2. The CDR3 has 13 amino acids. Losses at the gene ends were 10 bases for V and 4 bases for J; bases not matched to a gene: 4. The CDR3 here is CATRLAGAETQYF. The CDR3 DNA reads TGTGCCACCCGACTAGCGGGGGCAGAGACCCAGTACTTC.

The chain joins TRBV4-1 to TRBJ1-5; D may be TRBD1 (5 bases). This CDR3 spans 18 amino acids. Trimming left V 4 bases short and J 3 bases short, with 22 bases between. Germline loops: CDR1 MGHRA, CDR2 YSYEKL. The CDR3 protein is CASSLKGYAGWDNQPQHF. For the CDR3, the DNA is TGCGCCAGCAGCCTAAAGGGGTATGCAGGGTGGGACAATCAGCCCCAGCATTTT.

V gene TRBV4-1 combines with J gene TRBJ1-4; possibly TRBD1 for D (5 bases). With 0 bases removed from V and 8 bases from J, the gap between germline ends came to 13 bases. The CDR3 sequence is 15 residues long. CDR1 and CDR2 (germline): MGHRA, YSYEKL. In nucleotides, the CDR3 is TGCGCCAGCAGCCAAGATGGGGCCCGAAGCGAAAAACTGTTTTTT. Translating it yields CASSQDGARSEKLFF.

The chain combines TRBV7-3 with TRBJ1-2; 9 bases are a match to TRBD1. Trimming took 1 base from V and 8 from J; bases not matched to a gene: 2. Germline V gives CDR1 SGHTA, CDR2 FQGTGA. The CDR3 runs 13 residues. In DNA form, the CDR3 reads TGTGCCAGCAGCTTAAGGGGACAGGGAGGCTACACCTTC. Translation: CASSLRGQGGYTF. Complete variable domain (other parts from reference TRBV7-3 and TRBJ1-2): GAGVSQTPSNKVTEKGKYVELRCDPISGHTALYWYRQSLGQGPEFLIYFQGTGAADDSGLPNDRFFAVRPEGSVSTLKIQRTERGDSAVYLCASSLRGQGGYTFGSGTRLTVV.

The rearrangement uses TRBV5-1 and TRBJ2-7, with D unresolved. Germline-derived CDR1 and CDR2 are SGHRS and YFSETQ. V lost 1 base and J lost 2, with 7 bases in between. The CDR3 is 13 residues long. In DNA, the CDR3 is TGCGCCAGCAGCTTGACAGCTACCTACGAGCAGTACTTC. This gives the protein CASSLTATYEQYF.

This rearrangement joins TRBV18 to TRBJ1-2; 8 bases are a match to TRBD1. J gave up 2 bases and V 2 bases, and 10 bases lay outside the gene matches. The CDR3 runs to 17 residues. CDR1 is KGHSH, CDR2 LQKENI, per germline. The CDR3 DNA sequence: TGTGCCAGCTCACCAGTGACTGGGGCAGGGGGCAACTATGGCTACACCTTC. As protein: CASSPVTGAGGNYGYTF.

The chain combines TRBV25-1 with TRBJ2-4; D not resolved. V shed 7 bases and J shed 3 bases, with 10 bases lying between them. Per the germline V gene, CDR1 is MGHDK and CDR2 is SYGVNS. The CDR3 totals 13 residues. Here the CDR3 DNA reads TGTGCCAGCAACCCTCCAGGCAAAAACATTCAGTACTTC. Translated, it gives CASNPPGKNIQYF.